This T cell receptor (beta chain) was recorded in a study of beta chain features in type 1 diabetes. Of the isolated RNA, all was reverse transcribed, and so the sequenced material was expressed TCRB transcripts. Data came from immunoSEQ multiplex PCR; TCRdb stores just in-frame clones and leaves some out. Of hundreds of thousands of clones listed, around 12% are singletons. This CDR3 is built from 15 residues. Germline CDR1 is SGHNT and CDR2 is YYREEE (reference sequence). Trimming cost V 1 base and J 1 base; bases outside gene matches: 4. The chain recombines TRBV5-4 with TRBJ2-5, with TRBD1 matching over 7 bases. This sequence originates from a man between 18 and 35 years old in good health. Sequenced input: naive CD4+ T cells from blood. This chain's CDR3 is CASSLPGQTQETQYF. DNA of the CDR3: TGTGCCAGCAGCTTGCCGGGACAGACCCAAGAGACCCAGTACTTC. Full variable domain (outside the CDR3, taken from reference TRBV5-4 and TRBJ2-5): ETGVTQSPTHLIKTRGQQVTLRCSSQSGHNTVSWYQQALGQGPQFIFQYYREEENGRGNFPPRFSGLQFPNYSSELNVNALELDDSALYLCASSLPGQTQETQYFGPGTRLLVL.